This T cell receptor (beta chain) was sequenced for a study of T-cell memory formation after mild COVID-19 (dated by TCRdb to about 2021). A note on the overall study: TCR sequence clusters from the two donors were found to be largely donor specific. In a couple of donors, T-cell clones that expanded and contracted after mild COVID-19 were tracked by sequencing TCRalpha and TCRbeta repertoires over time. Two young, previously healthy adult volunteers made up the cohort, one male and one female. Here is what the overall study found, with its caveats: Contracting CD4+ clones were located mainly in the CM and EM memory subsets, whereas CD8+ clones were found to be enriched in EMRA. Clones that contracted from day 15 to 85 showed balanced CD4/CD8 phenotypes, whereas a second wave of clones that expanded from day 15 to 37 leaned towards CD4+. The detection of some responding clones in pre-infection memory suggests that pre-existing cross-reactive memory T cells joined the SARS-CoV-2 response. The study covered only two mild cases, and larger cohorts including severe cases with pre-infection samples were considered necessary. The second-wave clones that peaked on day 37 were not confirmed to be SARS-CoV-2 specific.

This clonotype was observed many times. The clone's antigen remains unknown. Base qualities are not at hand, and no much larger clone is one base apart. Ficoll-Paque density gradient centrifugation was the method used to isolate PBMCs. Instrument on record: Illumina NovaSeq 6000. Using 5'RACE with constant-segment primers, TCRalpha and TCRbeta cDNA libraries were constructed, with sample barcodes and unique molecular identifiers added in the process. Trizol reagent was used to extract RNA from every sample. The libraries were amplified in two PCR steps, and the second step added a second sample barcode and Illumina TruSeq adapters. The libraries were sequenced on an Illumina NovaSeq using 2 x 150 bp paired-end reads. The source study handled its data this way. Demultiplexing of reads and collapsing into UMI-guided consensus sequences were performed with migec v1.2.7. Using mixcr v2.1.11, UMI consensuses were aligned to TRA and TRB V and J templates and then assembled into clonotypes. Clonotypes were classified as expanded or contracted when called significant by both edgeR and NoisET, with noise models trained on biological replicates. For edgeR calls, the cutoffs were a false discovery rate-adjusted p below 0.01 and a log2 fold-change threshold of 1. PCA with hierarchical clustering of max-normalized trajectories of the 1000 most abundant clonotypes was used as exploratory dynamics analysis. Separately sequenced CD4+ and CD8+ repertoires were used to assign a CD4 or CD8 phenotype to each responding clone. TCRdb trimmed public reads at Q25 via fastp, called clones via MiXCR and kept in-frame beta chains. Rows are unified per CDR3 protein, each entry keeping the most common DNA and genes. TCRdb assigned the V and J calls; the authors' analysis was not used. This sample gives about 49,000 distinct CDR3 sequences in total; around 7% of them show up just once. The top ten hold about 1.5% of the sample.

V loses 4 bases at its end and J loses 4 bases; junction bases beyond the gene matches: 15. The germline V gene specifies SGHRS as CDR1 and YFSETQ as CDR2. The CDR3 spans 19 residues, from the cysteine through the phenylalanine. Of the read, only the CDR3 DNA is kept; its 57 bases are in frame from base 1. Sequencing was performed on PBMCs or a T cell subset sorted from them (not recorded which). The sequence came from a young man who had mild COVID-19 (a few samples of this study predate the infection). The sample titles of this study are shuffled in the database, so cell type and time point are left out; the donor was told from shared clones. The chain couples TRBV5-1 to TRBJ2-2; the junction holds 11 bases that match TRBD1. Here the CDR3 is given as CASSPNPDRGLGGTGELFF. The bases read TGCGCCAGCAGCCCTAACCCGGACAGGGGGCTAGGCGGCACCGGGGAGCTGTTTTTT.